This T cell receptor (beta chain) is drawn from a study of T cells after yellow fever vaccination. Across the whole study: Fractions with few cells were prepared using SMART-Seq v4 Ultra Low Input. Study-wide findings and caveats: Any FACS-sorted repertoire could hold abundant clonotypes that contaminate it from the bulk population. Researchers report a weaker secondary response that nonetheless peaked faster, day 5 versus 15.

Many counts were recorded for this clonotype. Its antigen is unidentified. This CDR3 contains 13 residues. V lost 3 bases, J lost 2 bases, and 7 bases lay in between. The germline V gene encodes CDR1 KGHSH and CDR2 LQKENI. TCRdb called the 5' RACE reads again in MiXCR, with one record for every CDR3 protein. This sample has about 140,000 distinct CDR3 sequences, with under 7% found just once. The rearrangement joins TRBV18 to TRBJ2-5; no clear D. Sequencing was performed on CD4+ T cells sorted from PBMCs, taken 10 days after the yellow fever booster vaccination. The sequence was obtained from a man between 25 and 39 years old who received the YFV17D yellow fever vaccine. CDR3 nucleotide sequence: TGTGCCAGCTCACCGTTAGGACAAGAGACCCAGTACTTC. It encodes CASSPLGQETQYF.